The clone carrying this T cell receptor (beta chain) was counted many times. Its antigen is undetermined. The sample belongs to a study of naive and memory T cell subsets. Points from the study as a whole: Activation and differentiation may alter RNA-based TCR counts.

The beta constant-region primer was an equimolar mix of two oligonucleotides covering TRBC1 and TRBC2. TCRdb re-called the UMI-ligation and nested PCR reads through MiXCR, storing one row per CDR3 protein. Altogether roughly 98,000 distinct CDR3 sequences are present, 7% being singletons, with the ten largest covering 1.6%. CD4+ T cell IFNgamma after overnight CMV lysate exposure gave donor CMV status. Cells stained for CD3, CD4, CD8, CD45RA, CD27 and viability were sorted into four CD45RA/CD27 subsets. The length of the CDR3 is 16 residues. V lost 4 bases, J lost 4 bases, and 17 bases lay in between.

The chain has TRBV12-3 or TRBV12-4 and TRBJ1-5; D may be TRBD1 (5 bases). Material: central memory CD4+ T cells from blood. The receptor comes from a human donor in good health. CDR3 region: CASSYGTGEGNQPQHF. In DNA, the CDR3 is TGTGCCAGCAGTTACGGGACTGGGGAAGGGAATCAGCCCCAGCATTTT.